There are a few counts of the clone carrying this T cell receptor beta chain. The CDR3 runs to 17 residues. Germline CDR1 reads SGHTA; CDR2 reads FQGNSA. The ends lost 1 base at V and 4 bases at J; junction bases unmatched: 5. The sample belongs to a study of spatial heterogeneity in lung cancer. The time point: sample taken at primary tumor resection. MiXCR was run by TCRdb on the 5' RACE reads, yielding one entry per CDR3 protein. The profile shows tens of thousands of distinct CDR3 sequences, about an eighth of them singletons. The chain carries TRBV7-2 and TRBJ2-2, with TRBD2 identical over 11 bases. This sample comprised PBMCs, obtained at surgery. The receptor's source is a male donor with early-stage non-small cell lung cancer. CDR3 amino acids: CASSLVLLAGGTGELFF. In DNA, the CDR3 is TGTGCCAGCAGCTTAGTTCTTCTAGCGGGGGGCACCGGGGAGCTGTTTTTT.